This T cell receptor beta chain is drawn from a study of cytomegalovirus exposure and HLA in healthy donors. Germline CDR1 is SNHLY and CDR2 is FYNNEI. This CDR3 spans 14 amino acids. With 3 bases removed from V and 1 base from J, the gap between germline ends came to 9 bases. Concerning this clone: Its antigen is as yet unknown.

Overall study results and limits: Researchers reported in a later analysis that a missense DCLRE1C variant was tied to TCR beta V- and J-gene trimming.

The PCR used 60 Vbeta and 13 Jbeta primers. Here immunoSEQ multiplex PCR was the method, and the copy in TCRdb shows in-frame clones only, minus some. The sample has around 180,000 clones, 84% seen once; the top ten hold around 4.8%. This TCR was recovered from a girl aged 5-17 years in good health and CMV-seropositive. J is TRBJ1-1 and V is TRBV2; D not certain. The sequencing sample was made of PBMCs. The CDR3 nucleotides are TGTGCCAGCAGTGAGTCGGGGAAGAACACTGAAGCTTTCTTT. It yields the protein CASSESGKNTEAFF. The whole variable domain, filled in from reference TRBV2 and TRBJ1-1, reads EPEVTQTPSHQVTQMGQEVILRCVPISNHLYFYWYRQILGQKVEFLVSFYNNEISEKSEIFDDQFSVERPDGSNFTLKIRSTKLEDSAMYFCASSESGKNTEAFFGQGTRLTVV.